Shown below are 8 T cell receptor beta chains from a single sample sequenced in a study of blood T cell repertoires in COVID-19. The repertoire was sequenced with immunoSEQ multiplex PCR; TCRdb's copy has only in-frame clones and lacks some. The sample shows roughly 220,000 clones, around three quarters of them seen only once. Sequenced: peripheral blood. Receptor source: a woman between 70 and 85 years old with acute or convalescent COVID-19.

This clone was observed once. This chain links TRBV10-3 with TRBJ2-3; 14 bases agree with TRBD2. The CDR3 has 17 amino acids. Germline-derived CDR1 and CDR2 are ENHRY and SYGVKD. The junction had 5 bases not matched to a gene; V was cut back by 4 bases and J by 2 bases. The CDR3 loop reads CAISGPGLAGVTDTQYF. The CDR3 DNA is TGTGCCATCAGTGGGCCGGGACTAGCGGGAGTCACAGATACGCAGTATTTT.

The chain joins TRBV20-1 to TRBJ2-1; no clear D. The CDR3 totals 10 residues. Germline V gene data show CDR1 as DFQATT and CDR2 as SNEGSKA (reference sequence). The germline V and J ends were trimmed by 4 bases and 6 bases, with 4 bases remaining between them. The CDR3 DNA follows: TGCAGTGCTATCGGCAATGAGCAGTTCTTC. It encodes CSAIGNEQFF.

The rearrangement joins TRBV24-1 to TRBJ2-5; D remains ambiguous. With 1 base removed from V and 5 bases from J, the gap between germline ends came to 13 bases. CDR3 length equals 15 residues. Germline V gene data show CDR1 as KGHDR and CDR2 as SFDVKD. The CDR3 DNA reads TGTGCCACCAGTGATTTTTCGGGTTTTCGGGAGACCCAGTACTTC. Amino acids: CATSDFSGFRETQYF.

The rearrangement joins TRBV4-1 to TRBJ2-1; TRBD2 matches 8 bases. CDR3 length equals 15 residues. The V segment lost 6 bases and the J segment 5 bases; nucleotides outside the gene matches: 9. Germline CDR1 MGHRA, CDR2 YSYEKL. As DNA, the CDR3 is TGCGCCAGCAGGCTGAATAGCGGGATCAACAATGAGCAGTTCTTC. It specifies CASRLNSGINNEQFF.

J is TRBJ2-4 and V is TRBV4-1, with 8 nucleotides matching TRBD1. Germline trimming cut 1 base from V and 9 bases from J; bases unmatched to any gene: 2. The CDR3 is 13 residues long. Germline CDR1 reads MGHRA; CDR2 reads YSYEKL. The CDR3 loop is CASSQVQGAIQYF. The DNA for the CDR3 is TGCGCCAGCAGCCAAGTTCAGGGGGCCATTCAGTACTTC.

This clone has a single count. This chain connects TRBV2 to TRBJ1-4; TRBD1 aligns across 7 bases. The CDR3 has 13 residues. CDR1 is SNHLY, CDR2 FYNNEI, per germline. V lost 9 bases to trimming and J lost 5 bases; unmatched junction nucleotides: 6. CDR3 sequence (DNA): TGTGCCAGTAAGGGACAGCGGAATGAAAAACTGTTTTTT. As protein: CASKGQRNEKLFF.

This clone appeared a single time. The chain joins TRBV20-1 to TRBJ1-5; D uncertain. The germline gives CDR1 DFQATT, CDR2 SNEGSKA (reference sequence). Trimming left V 4 bases short and J 5 bases short, with 6 bases between. The CDR3 is 11 amino acids. The CDR3, as DNA: TGCAGTGCTATTGCGGATCAGCCCCAGCATTTT. It specifies CSAIADQPQHF.

This clone appeared a single time. This chain links TRBV11-2 with TRBJ2-3, with a possible D match to TRBD1 (5 bases). The CDR3 contains 15 residues. V was shortened by 0 bases and J by 2 bases, with 9 bases between the two germline ends. Germline loops: CDR1 SGHAT, CDR2 FQNNGV. CDR3 DNA: TGTGCCAGCAGCTTAGACAGGGTAGTCACAGATACGCAGTATTTT. Amino acid sequence: CASSLDRVVTDTQYF.